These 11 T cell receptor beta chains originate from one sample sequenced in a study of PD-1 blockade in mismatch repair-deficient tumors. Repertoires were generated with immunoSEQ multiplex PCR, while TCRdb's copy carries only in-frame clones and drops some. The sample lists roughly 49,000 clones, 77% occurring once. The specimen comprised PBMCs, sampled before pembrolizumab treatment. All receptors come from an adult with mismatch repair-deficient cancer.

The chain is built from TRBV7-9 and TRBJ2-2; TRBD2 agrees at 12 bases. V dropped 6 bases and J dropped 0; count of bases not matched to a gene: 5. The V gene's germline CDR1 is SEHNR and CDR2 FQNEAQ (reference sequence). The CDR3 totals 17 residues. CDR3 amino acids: CASSRTSGNANTGELFF. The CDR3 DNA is TGTGCCAGCAGTAGGACTAGCGGGAACGCGAACACCGGGGAGCTGTTTTTT.

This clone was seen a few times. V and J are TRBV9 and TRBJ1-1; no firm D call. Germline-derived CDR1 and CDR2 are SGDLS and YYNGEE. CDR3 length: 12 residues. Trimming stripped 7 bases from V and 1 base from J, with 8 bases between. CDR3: CASSGRNTEAFF. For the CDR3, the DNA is TGTGCCAGCTCTGGACGGAACACTGAAGCTTTCTTT. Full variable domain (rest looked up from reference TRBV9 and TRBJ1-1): DSGVTQTPKHLITATGQRVTLRCSPRSGDLSVYWYQQSLDQGLQFLIQYYNGEERAKGNILERFSAQQFPDLHSELNLSSLELGDSALYFCASSGRNTEAFFGQGTRLTVV.

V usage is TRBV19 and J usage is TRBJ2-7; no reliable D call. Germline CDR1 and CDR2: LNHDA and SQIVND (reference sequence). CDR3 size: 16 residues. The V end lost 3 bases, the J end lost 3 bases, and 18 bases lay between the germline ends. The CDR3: CASSMGEEIPYYEQYF. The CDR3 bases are TGTGCCAGTAGTATGGGCGAGGAAATCCCTTACTACGAGCAGTACTTC.

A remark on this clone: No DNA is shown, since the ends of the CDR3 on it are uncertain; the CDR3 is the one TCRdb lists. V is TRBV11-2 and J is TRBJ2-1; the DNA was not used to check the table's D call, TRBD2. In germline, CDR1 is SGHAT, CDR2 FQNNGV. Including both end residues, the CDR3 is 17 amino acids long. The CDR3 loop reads CASSSTLGLAGGNEQFF.

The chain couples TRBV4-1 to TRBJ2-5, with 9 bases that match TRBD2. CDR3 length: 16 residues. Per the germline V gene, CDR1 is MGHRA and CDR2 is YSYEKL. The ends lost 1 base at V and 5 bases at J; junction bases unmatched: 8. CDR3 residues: CASSQVWREGQETQYF. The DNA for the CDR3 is TGCGCCAGCAGCCAAGTTTGGCGGGAGGGCCAGGAGACCCAGTACTTC.

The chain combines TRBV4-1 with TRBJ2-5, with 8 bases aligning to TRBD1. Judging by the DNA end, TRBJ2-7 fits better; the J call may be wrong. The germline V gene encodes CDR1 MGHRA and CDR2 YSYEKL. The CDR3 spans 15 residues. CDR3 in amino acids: CASSQEDRAFGEQYF. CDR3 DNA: TGCGCCAGCAGCCAAGAGGACAGGGCCTTCGGCGAGCAGTACTTC.

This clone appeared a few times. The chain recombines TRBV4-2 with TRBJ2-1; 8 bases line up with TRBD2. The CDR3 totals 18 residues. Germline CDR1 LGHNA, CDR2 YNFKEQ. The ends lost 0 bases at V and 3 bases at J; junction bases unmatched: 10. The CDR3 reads CASSQDGPAGAHYNEQFF. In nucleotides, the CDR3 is TGTGCCAGCAGCCAAGATGGGCCAGCGGGAGCACACTACAATGAGCAGTTCTTC.

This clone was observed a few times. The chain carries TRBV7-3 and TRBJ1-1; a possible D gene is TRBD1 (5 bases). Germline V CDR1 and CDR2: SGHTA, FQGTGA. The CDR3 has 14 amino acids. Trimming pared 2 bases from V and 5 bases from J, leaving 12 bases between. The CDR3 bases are TGTGCCAGCAGCTTATCCCCCGGGGGGACTGAAGCTTTCTTT. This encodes CASSLSPGGTEAFF. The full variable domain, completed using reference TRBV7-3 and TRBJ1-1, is GAGVSQTPSNKVTEKGKYVELRCDPISGHTALYWYRQSLGQGPEFLIYFQGTGAADDSGLPNDRFFAVRPEGSVSTLKIQRTERGDSAVYLCASSLSPGGTEAFFGQGTRLTVV.

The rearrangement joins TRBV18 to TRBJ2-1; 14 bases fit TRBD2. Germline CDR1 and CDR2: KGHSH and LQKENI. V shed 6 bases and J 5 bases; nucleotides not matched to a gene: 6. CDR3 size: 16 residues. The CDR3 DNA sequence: TGTGCCAGCTCCCTCGGACTAGCGGGAGGCGACAATGAGCAGTTCTTC. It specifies CASSLGLAGGDNEQFF. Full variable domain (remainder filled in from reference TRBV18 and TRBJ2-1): NAGVMQNPRHLVRRRGQEARLRCSPMKGHSHVYWYRQLPEEGLKFMVYLQKENIIDESGMPKERFSAEFPKEGPSILRIQQVVRGDSAAYFCASSLGLAGGDNEQFFGPGTRLTVL.

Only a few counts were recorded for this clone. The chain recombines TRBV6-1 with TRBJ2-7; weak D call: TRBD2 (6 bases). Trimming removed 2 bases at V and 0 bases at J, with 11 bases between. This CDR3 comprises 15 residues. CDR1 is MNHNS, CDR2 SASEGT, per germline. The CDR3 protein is CASSESPGSSYEQYF. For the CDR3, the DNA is TGTGCCAGCAGTGAAAGTCCCGGGAGCTCCTACGAGCAGTACTTC.

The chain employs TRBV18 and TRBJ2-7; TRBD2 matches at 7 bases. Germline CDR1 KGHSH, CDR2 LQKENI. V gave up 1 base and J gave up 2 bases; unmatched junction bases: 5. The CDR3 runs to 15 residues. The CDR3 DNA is TGTGCCAGCTCACCACGTCTGGCGGGGGCCTACGAGCAGTACTTC. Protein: CASSPRLAGAYEQYF.